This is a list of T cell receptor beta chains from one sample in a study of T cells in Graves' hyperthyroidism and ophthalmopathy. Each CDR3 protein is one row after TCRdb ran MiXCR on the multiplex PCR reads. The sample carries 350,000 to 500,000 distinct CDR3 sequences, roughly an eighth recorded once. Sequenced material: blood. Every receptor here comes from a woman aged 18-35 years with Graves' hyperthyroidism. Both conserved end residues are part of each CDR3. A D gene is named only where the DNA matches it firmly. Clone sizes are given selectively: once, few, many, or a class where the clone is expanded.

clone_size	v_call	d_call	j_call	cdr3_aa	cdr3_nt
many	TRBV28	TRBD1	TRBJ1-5	CASSLSGDWTGGYNQPQHF	TGTGCCAGCAGTTTATCGGGTGATTGGACAGGGGGTTACAATCAGCCCCAGCATTTT
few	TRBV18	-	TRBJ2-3	CASSPRDIGTDTQYF	TGTGCCAGCTCACCAAGGGACATTGGCACAGATACGCAGTATTTT
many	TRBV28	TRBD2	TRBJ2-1	CASSPGLAGANVNEQFF	TGTGCCAGCAGTCCGGGACTAGCGGGAGCTAATGTCAATGAGCAGTTCTTC
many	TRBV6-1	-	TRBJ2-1	CASSDIGRAYNEQFF	TGTGCCAGCAGTGATATAGGACGGGCCTACAATGAGCAGTTCTTC
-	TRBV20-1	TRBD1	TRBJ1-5	CSATQTGGNQPQHF	TGCAGTGCTACTCAGACAGGGGGCAATCAGCCCCAGCATTTT
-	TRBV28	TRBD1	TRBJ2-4	CASSSPWTGKDIQYF	TGTGCCAGCAGTTCGCCATGGACAGGGAAAGACATTCAGTACTTC
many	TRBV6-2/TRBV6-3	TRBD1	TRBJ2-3	CASSYGGQGAFEGPDTQYF	TGTGCCAGCAGTTATGGGGGACAGGGGGCTTTCGAGGGACCAGATACGCAGTATTTT
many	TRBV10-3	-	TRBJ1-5	CAISESDDGQPQHF	TGTGCCATCAGTGAGTCCGATGACGGTCAGCCCCAGCATTTT
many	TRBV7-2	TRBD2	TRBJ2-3	CASSSSLAGADTQYF	TGTGCCAGCAGCTCCTCACTAGCGGGAGCAGATACGCAGTATTTT
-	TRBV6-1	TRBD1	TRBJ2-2	CASSLRRNRGGTGELFF	TGTGCCAGCAGCCTACGGAGAAACAGGGGTGGGACCGGGGAGCTGTTTTTT
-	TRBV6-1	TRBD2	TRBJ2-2	CASNLRGGITGELFF	TGTGCCAGCAATCTGCGGGGGGGAATAACCGGGGAGCTGTTTTTT
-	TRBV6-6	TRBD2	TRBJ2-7	CASSYSSPGWAGAYEQYF	TGTGCCAGCAGTTACTCGAGCCCCGGGTGGGCGGGGGCCTACGAGCAGTACTTC
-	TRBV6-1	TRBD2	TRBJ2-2	CASSRSGSYTGELFF	TGTGCCAGCAGTCGTAGCGGGAGCTACACCGGGGAGCTGTTTTTT
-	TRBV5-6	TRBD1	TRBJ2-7	CASSPAGLGQGGEQYF	TGTGCCAGCAGCCCGGCTGGGTTGGGACAGGGTGGCGAGCAGTACTTC
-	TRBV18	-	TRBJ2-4	CASSPLLQAAKNIQYF	TGTGCCAGCTCACCACTTTTACAGGCGGCCAAAAACATTCAGTACTTC
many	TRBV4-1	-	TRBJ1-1	CASSQDGLSEAFF	TGCGCCAGCAGCCAAGATGGCCTTTCGGAAGCTTTCTTT
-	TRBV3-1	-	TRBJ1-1	CASSQGVRGNTEAFF	TGTGCTAGCAGCCAAGGGGTTAGGGGAAACACTGAAGCTTTCTTT
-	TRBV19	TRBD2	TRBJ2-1	CASSIVGRAYNEQFF	TGTGCCAGTAGTATTGTAGGGAGGGCCTACAATGAGCAGTTCTTC
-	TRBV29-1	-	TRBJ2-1	CSVARGGPPYNEQFF	TGCAGCGTCGCTAGAGGAGGACCCCCGTACAATGAGCAGTTCTTC
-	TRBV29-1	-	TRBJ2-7	CSVVTGTSSYEQYF	TGCAGCGTTGTTACCGGGACTTCTTCCTACGAGCAGTACTTC
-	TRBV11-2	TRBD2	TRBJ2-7	CASSLTDRTSEYEQYF	TGTGCCAGCAGCTTAACCGACCGGACTAGCGAATACGAGCAGTACTTC
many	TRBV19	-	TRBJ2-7	CASSIVRDNYEQYF	TGTGCCAGTAGTATAGTTCGGGACAACTACGAGCAGTACTTC
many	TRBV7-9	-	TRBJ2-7	CASSSVLESDEQYF	TGTGCCAGCAGCTCCGTGTTAGAATCTGACGAGCAGTACTTC
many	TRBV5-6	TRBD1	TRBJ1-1	CASSYSLTGLNTEAFF	TGTGCCAGCAGCTATAGCCTGACAGGGCTGAACACTGAAGCTTTCTTT
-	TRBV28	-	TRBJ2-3	CASSLGLGRTSTDTQYF	TGTGCCAGCAGTTTAGGGTTGGGCAGGACTAGCACAGATACGCAGTATTTT
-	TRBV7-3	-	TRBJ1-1	CASSLSQFNTEAFF	TGTGCCAGCAGCTTAAGTCAATTCAACACTGAAGCTTTCTTT
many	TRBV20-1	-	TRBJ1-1	CSARGTAGHPNTEAFF	TGCAGTGCTAGAGGTACTGCGGGACACCCGAACACTGAAGCTTTCTTT
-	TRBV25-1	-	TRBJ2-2	CASSADSGDYTGELFF	TGTGCCAGCAGCGCTGATTCGGGGGACTACACCGGGGAGCTGTTTTTT
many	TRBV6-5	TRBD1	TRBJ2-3	CASSYRQGPSTDTQYF	TGTGCCAGCAGTTACAGACAGGGTCCTAGCACAGATACGCAGTATTTT
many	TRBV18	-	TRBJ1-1	CASSRGKEAFF	TGTGCCAGCTCACGCGGCAAAGAAGCTTTCTTT
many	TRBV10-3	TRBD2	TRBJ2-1	CAISGGLAAPNEQFF	TGTGCCATCAGTGGTGGACTAGCGGCTCCCAATGAGCAGTTCTTC
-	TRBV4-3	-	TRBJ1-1	CASSQDSQGGHTEAFF	TGCGCCAGCAGCCAAGATTCGCAGGGAGGGCACACTGAAGCTTTCTTT
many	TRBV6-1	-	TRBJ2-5	CASSYATGAPRETQYF	TGTGCCAGCAGTTATGCCACTGGGGCCCCTCGGGAGACCCAGTACTTC
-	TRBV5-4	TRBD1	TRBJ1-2	CASSLDPPGGLNGYTF	TGTGCCAGCAGCTTGGACCCCCCAGGGGGCCTCAACGGCTACACCTTC
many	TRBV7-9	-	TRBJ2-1	CASSLVLSPDGSPYNEQFF	TGTGCCAGCAGCTTGGTCTTGAGCCCAGACGGGAGTCCCTACAATGAGCAGTTCTTC
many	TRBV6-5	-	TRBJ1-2	CASSYGGGDGYTF	TGTGCCAGCAGTTACGGGGGGGGGGATGGCTACACCTTC
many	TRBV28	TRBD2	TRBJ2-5	CASSLWSASGRQETQYF	TGTGCCAGCAGTTTATGGTCGGCTAGCGGGAGACAAGAGACCCAGTACTTC
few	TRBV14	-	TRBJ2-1	CASSHSFQHVYNEQFF	TGTGCCAGCAGCCACTCTTTTCAGCACGTCTACAATGAGCAGTTCTTC
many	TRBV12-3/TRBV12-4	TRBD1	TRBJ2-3	CASRMTGTGHTDTQYF	TGTGCCAGCAGGATGACCGGGACAGGACACACAGATACGCAGTATTTT
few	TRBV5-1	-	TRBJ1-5	CASSLGGRDQPQHF	TGCGCCAGCAGCTTGGGGGGGCGCGACCAGCCCCAGCATTTT
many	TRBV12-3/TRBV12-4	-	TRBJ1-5	CASSPQLGGPPNQPQHF	TGTGCCAGCAGCCCCCAGTTGGGGGGCCCCCCCAATCAGCCCCAGCATTTT
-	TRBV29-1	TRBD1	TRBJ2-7	CSVEGQGAFNEQYF	TGCAGCGTTGAGGGACAGGGGGCTTTCAACGAGCAGTACTTC
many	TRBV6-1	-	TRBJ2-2	CASRQGAGELFF	TGTGCCAGCAGGCAAGGGGCCGGGGAGCTGTTTTTT
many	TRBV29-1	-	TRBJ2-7	CSVGSSYEQYF	TGCAGCGTTGGTTCCTCCTACGAGCAGTACTTC
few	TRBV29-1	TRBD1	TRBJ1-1	CSVEGQGQLNTEAFF	TGCAGCGTTGAAGGTCAGGGACAGCTGAACACTGAAGCTTTCTTT
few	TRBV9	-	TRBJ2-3	CASSAGDYPTDTQYF	TGTGCCAGCAGCGCAGGGGACTACCCCACAGATACGCAGTATTTT
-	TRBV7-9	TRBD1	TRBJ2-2	CASSLERTGSSTGELFF	TGTGCCAGCAGCTTAGAGAGGACAGGGTCGAGCACCGGGGAGCTGTTTTTT
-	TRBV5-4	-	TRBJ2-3	CASSLSSGPGMDTQYF	TGTGCCAGCAGCTTGTCTTCGGGCCCTGGGATGGATACGCAGTATTTT
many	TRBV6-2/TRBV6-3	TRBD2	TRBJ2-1	CASSPISGRAVNEQFF	TGTGCCAGCAGTCCAATAAGCGGGAGGGCCGTTAATGAGCAGTTCTTC
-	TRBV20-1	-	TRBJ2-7	CSCRFSGYEQYF	TGCAGTTGTCGCTTTTCTGGATACGAGCAGTACTTC
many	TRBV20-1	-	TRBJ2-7	CSARDGQRASSYEQYF	TGCAGTGCTAGAGATGGTCAGCGGGCCAGCTCCTACGAGCAGTACTTC
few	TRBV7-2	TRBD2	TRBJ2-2	CASSLRVAGGRTGELFF	TGTGCCAGCAGCTTAAGGGTAGCGGGAGGTCGCACCGGGGAGCTGTTTTTT
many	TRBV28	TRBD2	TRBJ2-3	CASSLARLAADTQYF	TGTGCCAGCAGTTTAGCCCGACTAGCGGCAGATACGCAGTATTTT
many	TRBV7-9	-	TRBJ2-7	CASSLVELRGLPHYEQYF	TGTGCCAGCAGCTTAGTGGAGCTGAGGGGCCTTCCCCACTACGAGCAGTACTTC
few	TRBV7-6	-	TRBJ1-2	CASSLRWDGYGYTF	TGTGCCAGCAGCTTAAGGTGGGACGGCTATGGCTACACCTTC
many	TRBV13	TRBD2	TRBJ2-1	CASSSGLAENNEQFF	TGTGCCAGCAGCTCAGGACTAGCGGAAAACAATGAGCAGTTCTTC
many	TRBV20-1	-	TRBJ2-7	CSGGFTPYEQYF	TGCAGTGGGGGGTTTACCCCCTACGAGCAGTACTTC
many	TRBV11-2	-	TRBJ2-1	CASSLGPASETYNEQFF	TGTGCCAGCAGCTTAGGCCCGGCTAGCGAGACCTACAATGAGCAGTTCTTC
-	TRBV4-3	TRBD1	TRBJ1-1	CASSHSGGGLTEASF	TGCGCCAGCAGCCATTCAGGGGGGGGTTTAACTGAAGCTTCCTTT
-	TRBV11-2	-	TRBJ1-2	CASSLDWGTREGYTF	TGTGCCAGCAGCTTGGATTGGGGGACCCGAGAGGGCTACACCTTC